These 21 T cell receptor beta chains were sequenced from one sample in a study of T-cell memory formation after mild COVID-19 (dated by TCRdb to the early 2020s). The method behind the library was 5' RACE. The instrument given in TCRdb is Illumina NovaSeq 6000. Through fastp at Q25 and MiXCR, TCRdb rebuilt clones from the public reads, retaining in-frame beta chains. Here each entry gathers all rows of one CDR3 protein and keeps the most common genes and DNA. Within this sample are about 240,000 distinct CDR3 sequences, with 8.5% to 9.5% of them counted one time only. Around 21% of the sample comes from the top ten. The sequenced sample consisted of PBMCs or a T cell subset sorted from them (not recorded which). The origin of the receptors is a man between 18 and 35 years old who had mild COVID-19 (a few samples of this study predate the infection). The sample titles of this study are shuffled in the database, so cell type and time point are left out; the donor was told from shared clones.

This clonotype was recorded a few times. The V call is TRBV6-1, the J call TRBJ2-7, with 10 nucleotides matching TRBD2. This CDR3 comprises 14 residues. Germline CDR1 MNHNS, CDR2 SASEGT. The junction had 2 bases not matched to a gene; V was cut back by 2 bases and J by 4 bases. This CDR3 is CASSELAGVYEQYV. The DNA for the CDR3 is TGTGCCAGCAGTGAACTAGCGGGGGTTTACGAGCAGTACGTC.

This clonotype was counted ten times or more. CDR3 DNA sequence: TGCGCCAGCAGCTTGGAGGCCCTTGGGTCTGTTAGCACAGATACGCAGTATTTT. As protein: CASSLEALGSVSTDTQYF. The V and J genes are TRBV5-1 and TRBJ2-3, with D hard to call. CDR1 SGHRS and CDR2 YFSETQ come from the germline V gene. The V end was cut by 0 bases, the J end by 0 bases, with 17 bases between. The CDR3 is 18 amino acids.

This clonotype was recorded a few times. V is TRBV12-3 or TRBV12-4 and J is TRBJ2-3; 7 bases are shared with TRBD1. V was clipped by 7 bases and J by 6 bases; unmatched bases: 7. The CDR3 has 13 amino acids. The CDR3 DNA reads as TGTGCCAGCAACCACAGGGGCGGCGATACGCAGTATTTT. As protein: CASNHRGGDTQYF.

The genes are TRBV6-5 and TRBJ2-5, with D perhaps given as TRBD1 or TRBD2 (6 bases each). The CDR3 has 14 residues. The ends were cut back, 7 bases at V and 5 bases at J, with 17 bases in the middle. Germline assignment: CDR1 MNHEY and CDR2 SVGAGI. CDR3 loop: CASKAGEAVETQYF. CDR3 coding DNA: TGTGCCAGCAAGGCAGGGGAGGCGGTTGAGACCCAGTACTTC.

This clonotype was counted ten times or more. The V call is TRBV6-5, the J call TRBJ2-7; 8 bases are shared with TRBD1. Germline V lookup: CDR1 MNHEY, CDR2 SVGAGI. Unmatched junction bases numbered 8, after V lost 6 bases and J lost 4 bases. CDR3 length equals 14 residues. The CDR3: CASSPGQGRYEQYF. DNA for the CDR3: TGTGCCAGCAGCCCAGGACAGGGAAGATACGAGCAGTACTTC.

This clonotype occurred many times. V gene TRBV7-9 combines with J gene TRBJ2-3; unclear D gene. Trimming removed 4 bases at V and 2 bases at J, with 4 bases between. Germline V gene sequence: CDR1 SEHNR, CDR2 FQNEAQ (reference sequence). The CDR3 contains 12 residues. The CDR3 sequence: CASSWDTDTQYF. CDR3 DNA: TGTGCCAGCAGCTGGGACACAGATACGCAGTATTTT.

This clonotype was counted a few times. The chain joins TRBV4-2 to TRBJ2-3; D may be TRBD1 (5 bases). Trimming left V 3 bases short and J 4 bases short, with 8 bases between. Germline V gives CDR1 LGHNA, CDR2 YNFKEQ. This CDR3 comprises 13 residues. The CDR3 here is CASSQEGADTQYF. As DNA, the CDR3 is TGTGCCAGCAGCCAGGAAGGGGCAGATACGCAGTATTTT.

This clonotype was counted between two and nine times. The genes are TRBV5-5 and TRBJ1-2, with 12 bases that match TRBD1. The CDR3 has 15 amino acids. Germline values: CDR1 SGHKS, CDR2 YYEKEE (reference sequence). The ends lost 4 bases at V and 4 bases at J; junction bases unmatched: 5. The CDR3 nucleotides read TGTGCCAGCAGCGGGGACAGGGGGCTTGGCTATGGCTACACCTTC. Translated: CASSGDRGLGYGYTF.

This clonotype was detected ten times or more. This chain links TRBV7-9 with TRBJ2-1; no clear D. The ends were cut back, 0 bases at V and 8 bases at J, with 5 bases in the middle. CDR3 length: 12 residues. Germline loops: CDR1 SEHNR, CDR2 FQNEAQ (reference sequence). The CDR3: CASSLAPHEQFF. CDR3 sequence (DNA): TGTGCCAGCAGCTTAGCCCCCCATGAGCAGTTCTTC. Together with reference TRBV7-9 and TRBJ2-1, the CDR3 gives the full variable domain: DTGVSQNPRHKITKRGQNVTFRCDPISEHNRLYWYRQTLGQGPEFLTYFQNEAQLEKSRLLSDRFSAERPKGSFSTLEIQRTEQGDSAMYLCASSLAPHEQFFGPGTRLTVL.

V and J are TRBV5-1 and TRBJ2-7; 7 positions agree with TRBD1. Germline CDR1 is SGHRS and CDR2 is YFSETQ. The CDR3 consists of 15 residues. With V trimmed by 4 bases and J by 2 bases, 9 bases remained unmatched. The CDR3, as DNA: TGCGCCAGCAGCCCACATACCGGGACAGCCTACGAGCAGTACGTC. Protein sequence: CASSPHTGTAYEQYV.

The V gene is TRBV9, the J gene TRBJ2-1; no clear D. This CDR3 has 15 residues. The germline V gene has CDR1 SGDLS and CDR2 YYNGEE. The V end was cut by 2 bases, the J end by 2 bases, with 11 bases between. The CDR3 nucleotides read TGTGCCAGCAGCGTCAACGATCTGGCCTACAATGAGCAGTTCTTC. The encoded protein is CASSVNDLAYNEQFF.

The CDR3 sequence: CASSRGLQEKLFF. The CDR3 nucleotides are TGTGCCAGCAGCCGGGGACTGCAAGAAAAACTGTTTTTT. The gene calls are TRBV14 and TRBJ1-4; tentatively, D is TRBD1 (5 bases). Trimming took off 4 bases at V and 8 bases at J, with 11 bases between the two ends. The germline V gene encodes CDR1 SGHDN and CDR2 FVKESK. The length of the CDR3 is 13 residues.

The chain combines TRBV7-3 with TRBJ2-1; no firm D call. Germline CDR1 SGHTA, CDR2 FQGTGA. The V end was cut by 2 bases, the J end by 7 bases, with 12 bases between. This CDR3 spans 14 amino acids. The CDR3 DNA sequence: TGTGCCAGCAGCTTAGGGATTACGGGTAATGAGCAGTTCTTC. It translates to CASSLGITGNEQFF.

V usage is TRBV6-2 or TRBV6-3 and J usage is TRBJ2-5; D is possibly TRBD2 (7 bases). V lost 4 bases and J 5 bases, leaving 17 bases between the germline ends. Germline lookup yields CDR1 MNHEY and CDR2 SVGEGT. CDR3 size: 15 residues. CDR3 loop: CASSSTGGPTETQYF. The DNA of the CDR3 is TGTGCCAGCAGTTCCACGGGGGGCCCGACGGAGACCCAGTACTTC.

The V gene is TRBV19, the J gene TRBJ1-1; TRBD1 matches at 8 bases. Germline CDR1 LNHDA, CDR2 SQIVND (reference sequence). V shed 5 bases and J 5 bases; nucleotides not matched to a gene: 7. CDR3 size: 14 residues. CDR3 protein: CASSRQGLLTEAFF. CDR3 bases: TGTGCCAGTAGTCGACAGGGGTTGCTTACTGAAGCTTTCTTT.

This clonotype occurred a few times. The chain recombines TRBV7-2 with TRBJ1-3; unclear D gene. The CDR3 spans 12 residues. V was clipped by 5 bases and J by 5 bases, with 7 bases between them. Looked up from germline, CDR1 is SGHTA and CDR2 is FQGNSA. This CDR3 is CASSPIRNTIYF. CDR3 sequence (DNA): TGTGCCAGCAGCCCCATCCGAAACACCATATATTTT. Full variable domain (remainder filled in from reference TRBV7-2 and TRBJ1-3): GAGVSQSPSNKVTEKGKDVELRCDPISGHTALYWYRQSLGQGLEFLIYFQGNSAPDKSGLPSDRFSAERTGGSVSTLTIQRTQQEDSAVYLCASSPIRNTIYFGEGSWLTVV.

Only a few counts were recorded for this clonotype. This chain joins TRBV5-1 and TRBJ1-1; D unclear. CDR3 size: 14 residues. Trimming pared 4 bases from V and 2 bases from J, leaving 12 bases between. Germline values: CDR1 SGHRS, CDR2 YFSETQ. In nucleotides, the CDR3 is TGCGCCAGCAGCGTAGGACCCTCAAACACTGAAGCTTTCTTT. Translation gives CASSVGPSNTEAFF.

This clonotype was found many times. The genes are TRBV7-8 and TRBJ2-7; D not resolved. The CDR3 runs 12 residues. With 5 bases removed from V and 0 bases from J, the gap between germline ends came to 5 bases. CDR1 is SGHVS and CDR2 is FQNEAQ in the germline V gene. CDR3 nucleotides: TGTGCCAGCAGCCCTCACTCCTACGAGCAGTACTTC. Translated: CASSPHSYEQYF.

The V call is TRBV24-1, the J call TRBJ2-5, with D perhaps matching TRBD1 (6 bases). The CDR3 covers 14 residues. Germline V gene sequence: CDR1 KGHDR, CDR2 SFDVKD. V was cut by 9 bases and J by 5 bases, with 18 bases left in between. The CDR3 DNA follows: TGTGCCACCGGGGACAAAAAAAGGCGGGAGACCCAGTACTTC. Its protein product is CATGDKKRRETQYF.

This clonotype has a handful of counts. The chain couples TRBV4-3 to TRBJ2-7; 8 bases line up with TRBD1. The J segment lost 5 bases and the V segment lost 1 base, leaving 16 bases of the junction unmatched. The CDR3 runs to 18 residues. Germline CDR1 and CDR2: LGHNA and YSLEER. The DNA for the CDR3 is TGCGCCAGCAGCCAAGGGGGCCCAGGGGGCAGGTGGTTGAACGAGCAGTACGTC. Translation: CASSQGGPGGRWLNEQYV.

A few counts support this clonotype. V usage is TRBV12-3 or TRBV12-4 and J usage is TRBJ1-1; TRBD1 agrees at 7 bases. CDR3 length: 12 amino acids. The V segment lost 5 bases and the J segment 11 bases; nucleotides outside the gene matches: 8. The CDR3 bases are TGTGCCAGCAGTCAGGGGGGAGGGGATGCTTTCTTT. Translation: CASSQGGGDAFF.